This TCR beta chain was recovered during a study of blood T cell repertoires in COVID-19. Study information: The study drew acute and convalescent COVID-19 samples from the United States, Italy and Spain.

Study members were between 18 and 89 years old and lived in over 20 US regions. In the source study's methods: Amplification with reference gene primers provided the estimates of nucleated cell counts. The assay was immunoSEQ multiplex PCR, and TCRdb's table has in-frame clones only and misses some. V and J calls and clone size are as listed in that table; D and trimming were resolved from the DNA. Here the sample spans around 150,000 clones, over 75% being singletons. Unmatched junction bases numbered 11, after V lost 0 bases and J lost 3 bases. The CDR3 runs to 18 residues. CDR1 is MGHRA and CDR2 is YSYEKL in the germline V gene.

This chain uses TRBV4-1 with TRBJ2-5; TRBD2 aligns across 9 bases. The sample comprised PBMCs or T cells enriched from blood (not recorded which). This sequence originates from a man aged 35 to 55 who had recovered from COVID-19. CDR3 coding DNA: TGCGCCAGCAGCCAAGATGGGGGGAATGTAGCGGGAGAAGAGACCCAGTACTTC. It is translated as CASSQDGGNVAGEETQYF.